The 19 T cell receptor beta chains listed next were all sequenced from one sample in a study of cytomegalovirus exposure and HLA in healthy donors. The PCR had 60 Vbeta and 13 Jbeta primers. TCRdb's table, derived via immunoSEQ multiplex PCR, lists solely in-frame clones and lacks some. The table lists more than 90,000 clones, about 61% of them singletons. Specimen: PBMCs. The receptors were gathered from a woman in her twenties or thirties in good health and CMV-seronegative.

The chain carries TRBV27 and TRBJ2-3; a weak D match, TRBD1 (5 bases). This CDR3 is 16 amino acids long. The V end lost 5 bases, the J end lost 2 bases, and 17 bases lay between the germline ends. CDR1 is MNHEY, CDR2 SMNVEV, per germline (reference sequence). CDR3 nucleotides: TGTGCCAGCAGTCCATTTATTTGGGGCACCACAGATACGCAGTATTTT. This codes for CASSPFIWGTTDTQYF.

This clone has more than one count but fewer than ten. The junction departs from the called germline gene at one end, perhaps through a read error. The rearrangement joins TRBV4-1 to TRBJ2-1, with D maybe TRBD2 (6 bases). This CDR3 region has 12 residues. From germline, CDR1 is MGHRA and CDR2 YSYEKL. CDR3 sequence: CASSQEGGERLF. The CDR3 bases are TGCGCCAGCAGCCAAGAAGGAGGGGAGAGGCTCTTC.

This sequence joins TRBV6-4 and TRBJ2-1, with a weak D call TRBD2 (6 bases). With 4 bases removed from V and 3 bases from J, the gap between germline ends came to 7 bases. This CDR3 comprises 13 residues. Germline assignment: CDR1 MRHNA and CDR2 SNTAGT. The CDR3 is CASSATSYNEQFF. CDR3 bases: TGTGCCAGCAGTGCGACTAGCTACAATGAGCAGTTCTTC.

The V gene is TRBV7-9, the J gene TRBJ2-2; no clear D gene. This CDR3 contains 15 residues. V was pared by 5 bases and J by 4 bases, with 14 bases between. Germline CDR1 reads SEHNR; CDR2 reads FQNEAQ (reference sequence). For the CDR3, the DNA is TGTGCCAGCAGCCCCCGCGGCTTGAGCACCGGGGAGCTGTTTTTT. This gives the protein CASSPRGLSTGELFF.

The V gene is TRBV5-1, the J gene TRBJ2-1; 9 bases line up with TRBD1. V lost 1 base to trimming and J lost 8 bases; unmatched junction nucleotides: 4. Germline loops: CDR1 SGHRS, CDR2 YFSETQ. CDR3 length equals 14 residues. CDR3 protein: CASSLNRGRDEQFF. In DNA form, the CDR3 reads TGCGCCAGCAGCTTGAACAGGGGGCGGGATGAGCAGTTCTTC.

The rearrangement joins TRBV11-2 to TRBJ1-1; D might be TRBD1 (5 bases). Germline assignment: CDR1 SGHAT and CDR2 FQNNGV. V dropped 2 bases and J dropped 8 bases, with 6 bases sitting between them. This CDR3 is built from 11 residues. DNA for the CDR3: TGTGCCAGCAGCTTATACAGGGAAGCTTTCTTT. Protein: CASSLYREAFF.

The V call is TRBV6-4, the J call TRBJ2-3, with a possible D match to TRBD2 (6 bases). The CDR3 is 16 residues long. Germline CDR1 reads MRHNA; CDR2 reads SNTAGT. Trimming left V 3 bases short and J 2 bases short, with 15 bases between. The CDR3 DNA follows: TGTGCCAGCAGTGAAGGGACGGGAGCCTCCACAGATACGCAGTATTTT. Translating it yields CASSEGTGASTDTQYF.

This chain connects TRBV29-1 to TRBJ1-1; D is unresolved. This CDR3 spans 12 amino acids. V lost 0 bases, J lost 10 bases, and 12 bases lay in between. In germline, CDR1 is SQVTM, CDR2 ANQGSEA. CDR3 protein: CSVEDRVNGAFF. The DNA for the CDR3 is TGCAGCGTTGAAGATCGGGTAAATGGAGCTTTCTTT.

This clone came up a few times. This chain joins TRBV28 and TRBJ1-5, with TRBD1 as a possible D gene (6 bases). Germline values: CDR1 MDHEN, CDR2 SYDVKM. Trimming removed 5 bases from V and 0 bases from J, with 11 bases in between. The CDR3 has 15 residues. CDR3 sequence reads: CASSRDTGSNQPQHF. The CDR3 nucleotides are TGTGCCAGCAGTCGGGACACTGGTAGCAATCAGCCCCAGCATTTT.

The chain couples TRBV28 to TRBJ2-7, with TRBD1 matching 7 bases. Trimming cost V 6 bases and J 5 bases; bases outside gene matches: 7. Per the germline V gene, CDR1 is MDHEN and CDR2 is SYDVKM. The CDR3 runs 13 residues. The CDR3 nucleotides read TGTGCCAGCAGATACAGGGGTTGGAACGAGCAGTACTTC. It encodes CASRYRGWNEQYF.

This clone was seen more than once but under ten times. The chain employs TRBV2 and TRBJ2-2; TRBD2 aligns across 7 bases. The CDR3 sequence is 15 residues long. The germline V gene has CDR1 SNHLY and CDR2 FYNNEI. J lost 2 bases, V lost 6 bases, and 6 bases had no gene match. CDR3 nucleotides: TGTGCCAGCAGAAGGCGGGAGTATAACACCGGGGAGCTGTTTTTT. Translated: CASRRREYNTGELFF.

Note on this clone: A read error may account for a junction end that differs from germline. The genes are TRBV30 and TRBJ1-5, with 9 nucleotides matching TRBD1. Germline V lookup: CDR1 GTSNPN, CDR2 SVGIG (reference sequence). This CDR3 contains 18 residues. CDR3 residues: CAWSVLGTGPYLCQLQHF. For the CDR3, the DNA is TGTGCCTGGAGTGTACTTGGGACAGGGCCCTACTTGTGTCAGCTCCAGCATTTT.

The CDR3 sequence: CASSFRPRLWTDTQYF. The CDR3 nucleotides read TGTGCCAGCAGTTTCCGACCGAGACTGTGGACAGATACGCAGTATTTT. The rearrangement links TRBV28 to TRBJ2-3, with D uncertain. The germline gives CDR1 MDHEN, CDR2 SYDVKM. V dropped 3 bases and J dropped 3 bases, with 16 bases sitting between them. The CDR3 spans 16 residues.

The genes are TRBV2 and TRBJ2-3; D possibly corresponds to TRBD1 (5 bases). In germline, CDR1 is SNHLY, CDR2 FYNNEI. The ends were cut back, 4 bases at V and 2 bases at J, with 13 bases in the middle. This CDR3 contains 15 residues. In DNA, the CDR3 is TGTGCCAGCAGTGCAAGACAGCTTGTCACAGATACGCAGTATTTT. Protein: CASSARQLVTDTQYF.

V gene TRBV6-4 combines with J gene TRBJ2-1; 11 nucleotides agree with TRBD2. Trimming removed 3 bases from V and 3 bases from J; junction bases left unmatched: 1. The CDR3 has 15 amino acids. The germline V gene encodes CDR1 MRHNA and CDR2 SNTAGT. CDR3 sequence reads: CASSELAGDYNEQFF. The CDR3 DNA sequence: TGTGCCAGCAGTGAACTAGCGGGAGACTACAATGAGCAGTTCTTC.

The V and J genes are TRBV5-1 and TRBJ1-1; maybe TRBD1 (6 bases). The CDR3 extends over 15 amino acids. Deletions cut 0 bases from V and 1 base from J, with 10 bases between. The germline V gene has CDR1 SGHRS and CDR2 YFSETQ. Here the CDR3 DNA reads TGCGCCAGCAGCTTGGGATCAGGGGAGAACACTGAAGCTTTCTTT. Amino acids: CASSLGSGENTEAFF.

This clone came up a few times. This chain's CDR3 is CASRDTGGSNQPQHF. The DNA of the CDR3 is TGTGCCAGCAGAGATACAGGGGGTAGCAATCAGCCCCAGCATTTT. This chain connects TRBV6-5 to TRBJ1-5; 8 bases agree with TRBD1. Per the germline V gene, CDR1 is MNHEY and CDR2 is SVGAGI. This CDR3 has 15 residues. V trimming: 6 bases; J trimming: 0 bases; junction bases outside the gene matches: 4.

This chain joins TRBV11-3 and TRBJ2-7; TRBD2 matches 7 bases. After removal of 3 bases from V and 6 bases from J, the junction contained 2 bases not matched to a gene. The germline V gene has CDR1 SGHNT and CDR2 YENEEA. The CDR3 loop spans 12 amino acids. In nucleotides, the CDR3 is TGTGCCAGCAGCTTCCCGGGAGGCGAGCAGTACTTC. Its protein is CASSFPGGEQYF.

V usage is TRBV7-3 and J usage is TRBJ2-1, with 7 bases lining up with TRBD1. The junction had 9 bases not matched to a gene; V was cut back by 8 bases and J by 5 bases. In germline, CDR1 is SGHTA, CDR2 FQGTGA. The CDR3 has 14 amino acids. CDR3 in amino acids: CASGPGGENNEQFF. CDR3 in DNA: TGTGCCAGCGGGCCAGGGGGTGAGAACAATGAGCAGTTCTTC.